Following are 5 T cell receptor beta chains from one sample sequenced in a study of cytomegalovirus exposure and HLA in healthy donors. The PCR made use of 60 Vbeta and 13 Jbeta primers. Data came from immunoSEQ multiplex PCR; TCRdb stores just in-frame clones and leaves some out. The sample yields roughly 160,000 clones, approximately 70% seen once. The sample was PBMCs. These receptors all stem from a woman aged 18-35 years in good health and CMV-seropositive.

The rearrangement links TRBV7-3 to TRBJ1-2; unclear D gene. Trimming stripped 1 base from V and 0 bases from J, with 12 bases between. Germline V gene sequence: CDR1 SGHTA, CDR2 FQGTGA. The CDR3 is 16 residues long. For the CDR3, the DNA is TGTGCCAGCAGCTTAATGAGATGGGGAGCTAACTATGGCTACACCTTC. This translates into CASSLMRWGANYGYTF.

This clone was picked up a small number of times. The chain has TRBV30 and TRBJ1-6, with D possibly matching TRBD1 (5 bases). From germline, CDR1 is GTSNPN and CDR2 SVGIG (reference sequence). This CDR3 has 14 residues. With 1 base removed from V and 5 bases from J, the gap between germline ends came to 9 bases. In nucleotides, the CDR3 is TGTGCCTGGAGTGGGGGCCGGAATAATTCACCCCTCCACTTT. It translates to CAWSGGRNNSPLHF.

The gene calls are TRBV30 and TRBJ1-2; 11 nucleotides agree with TRBD1. Germline loops: CDR1 GTSNPN, CDR2 SVGIG (reference sequence). V was clipped by 3 bases and J by 4 bases; unmatched bases: 7. The CDR3 has 15 amino acids. The CDR3 here is CAWRADRGPFYGYTF. The CDR3 DNA sequence: TGTGCCTGGAGAGCGGACAGGGGGCCATTCTATGGCTACACCTTC.

In its sample, this clone was seen a few times. The CDR3 DNA is TGTGCCAGCAGCCGCGGTGAGCAGTTCTTC. This codes for CASSRGEQFF. J is TRBJ2-1 and V is TRBV7-9; no clear D. CDR1 is SEHNR, CDR2 FQNEAQ, per germline (reference sequence). Trimming cost V 5 bases and J 9 bases, with 5 bases left between them. This CDR3 region has 10 residues.

This clone has a handful of counts. V usage is TRBV30 and J usage is TRBJ2-7; possible D gene TRBD2, 6 bases. The V end was cut by 3 bases, the J end by 6 bases, with 18 bases between. Looked up from germline, CDR1 is GTSNPN and CDR2 is SVGIG (reference sequence). CDR3 length: 14 residues. The CDR3 is CAWRSYGAAGEQYF. The CDR3 DNA sequence: TGTGCCTGGAGGTCCTACGGGGCAGCGGGCGAGCAGTACTTC.